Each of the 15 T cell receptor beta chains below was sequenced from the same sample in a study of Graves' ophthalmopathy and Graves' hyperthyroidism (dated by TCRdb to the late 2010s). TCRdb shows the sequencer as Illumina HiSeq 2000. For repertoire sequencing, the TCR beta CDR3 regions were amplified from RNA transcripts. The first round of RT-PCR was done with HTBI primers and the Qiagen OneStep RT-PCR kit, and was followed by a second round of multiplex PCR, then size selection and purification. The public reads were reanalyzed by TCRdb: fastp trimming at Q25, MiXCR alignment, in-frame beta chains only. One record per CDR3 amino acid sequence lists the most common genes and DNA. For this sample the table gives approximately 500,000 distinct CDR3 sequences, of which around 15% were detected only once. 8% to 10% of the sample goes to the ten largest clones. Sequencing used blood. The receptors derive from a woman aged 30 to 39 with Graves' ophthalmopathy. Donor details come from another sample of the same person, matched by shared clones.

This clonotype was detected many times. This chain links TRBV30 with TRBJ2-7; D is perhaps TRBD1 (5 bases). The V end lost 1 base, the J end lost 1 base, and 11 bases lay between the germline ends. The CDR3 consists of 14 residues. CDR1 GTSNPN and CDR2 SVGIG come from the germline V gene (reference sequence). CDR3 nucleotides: TGTGCCTGGAGTGCAACAGGTATATCCTACGAGCAGTACTTC. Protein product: CAWSATGISYEQYF.

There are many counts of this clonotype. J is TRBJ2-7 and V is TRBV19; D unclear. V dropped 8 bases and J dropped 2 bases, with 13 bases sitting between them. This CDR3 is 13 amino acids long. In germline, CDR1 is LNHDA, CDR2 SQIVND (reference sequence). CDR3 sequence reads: CASSMVATYEQYF. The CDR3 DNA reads TGTGCCAGTTCGATGGTGGCAACCTACGAGCAGTACTTC.

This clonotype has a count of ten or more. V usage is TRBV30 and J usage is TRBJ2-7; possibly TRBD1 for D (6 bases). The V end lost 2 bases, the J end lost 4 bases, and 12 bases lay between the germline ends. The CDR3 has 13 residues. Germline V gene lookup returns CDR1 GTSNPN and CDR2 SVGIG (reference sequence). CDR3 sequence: CAWSKQGLYEQYF. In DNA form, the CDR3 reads TGTGCCTGGAGTAAACAGGGCCTATACGAGCAGTACTTC.

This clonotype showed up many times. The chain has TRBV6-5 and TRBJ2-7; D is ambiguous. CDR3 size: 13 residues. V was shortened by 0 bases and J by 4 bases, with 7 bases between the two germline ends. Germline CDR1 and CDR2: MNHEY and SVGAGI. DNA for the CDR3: TGTGCCAGCAGTTACTCGAAAAGTTACGAGCAGTACTTC. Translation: CASSYSKSYEQYF.

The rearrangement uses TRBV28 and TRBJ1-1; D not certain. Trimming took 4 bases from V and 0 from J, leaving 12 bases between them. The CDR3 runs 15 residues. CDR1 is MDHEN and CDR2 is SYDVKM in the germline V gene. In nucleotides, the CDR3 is TGTGCCAGCAGTTGGTATGGCGTTGTGAACACTGAAGCTTTCTTT. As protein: CASSWYGVVNTEAFF.

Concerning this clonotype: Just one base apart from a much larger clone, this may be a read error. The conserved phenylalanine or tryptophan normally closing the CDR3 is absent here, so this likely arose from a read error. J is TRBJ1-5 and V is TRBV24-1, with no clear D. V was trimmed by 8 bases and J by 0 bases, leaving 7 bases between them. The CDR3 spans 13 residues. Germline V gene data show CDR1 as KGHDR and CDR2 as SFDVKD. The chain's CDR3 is CATNEGSNQPQHV. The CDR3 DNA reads TGTGCCACCAATGAGGGTAGCAATCAGCCCCAGCATGTT.

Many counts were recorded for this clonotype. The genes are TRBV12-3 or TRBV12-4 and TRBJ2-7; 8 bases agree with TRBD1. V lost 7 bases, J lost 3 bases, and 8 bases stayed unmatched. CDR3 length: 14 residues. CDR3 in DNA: TGTGCCAGCACTAGGTGGGACAGGATCTACGAGCAGTACTTC. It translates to CASTRWDRIYEQYF.

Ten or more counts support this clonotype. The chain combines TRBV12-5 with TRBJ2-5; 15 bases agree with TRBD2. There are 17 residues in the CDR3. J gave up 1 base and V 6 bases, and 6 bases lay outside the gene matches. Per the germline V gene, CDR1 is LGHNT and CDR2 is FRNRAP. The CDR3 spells CASGPPGLAGGQETQYF. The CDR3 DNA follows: TGTGCTAGTGGGCCTCCGGGACTAGCGGGGGGCCAAGAGACCCAGTACTTC.

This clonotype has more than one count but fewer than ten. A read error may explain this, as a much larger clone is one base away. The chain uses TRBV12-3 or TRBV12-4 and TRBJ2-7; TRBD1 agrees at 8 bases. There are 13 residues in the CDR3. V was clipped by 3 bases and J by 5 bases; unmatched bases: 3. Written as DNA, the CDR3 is TGTGCCAGCAGTTTCGACAGGGGCCACGAGCAGTACTTC. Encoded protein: CASSFDRGHEQYF.

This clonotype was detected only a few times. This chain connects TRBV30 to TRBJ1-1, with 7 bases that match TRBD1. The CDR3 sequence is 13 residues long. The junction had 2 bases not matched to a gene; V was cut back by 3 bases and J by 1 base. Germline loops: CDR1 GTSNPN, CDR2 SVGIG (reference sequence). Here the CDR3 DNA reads TGTGCCTGGAGCGGACAGGAGAACACTGAAGCTTTCTTT. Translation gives CAWSGQENTEAFF.

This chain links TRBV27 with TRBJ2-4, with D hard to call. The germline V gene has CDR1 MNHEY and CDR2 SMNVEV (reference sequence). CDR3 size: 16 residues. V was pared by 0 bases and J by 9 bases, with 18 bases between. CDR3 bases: TGTGCCAGCAGTTTATCAACAACGCCCCGATACGGCATTCAGTACTTC. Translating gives CASSLSTTPRYGIQYF.

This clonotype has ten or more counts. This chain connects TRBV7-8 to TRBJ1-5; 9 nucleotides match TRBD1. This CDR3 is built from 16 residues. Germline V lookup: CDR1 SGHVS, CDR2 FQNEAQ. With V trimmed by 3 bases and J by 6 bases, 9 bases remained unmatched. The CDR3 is CASSLGGTGTGQPQHF. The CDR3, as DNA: TGTGCCAGCAGCTTGGGCGGGACAGGGACAGGTCAGCCCCAGCATTTT.

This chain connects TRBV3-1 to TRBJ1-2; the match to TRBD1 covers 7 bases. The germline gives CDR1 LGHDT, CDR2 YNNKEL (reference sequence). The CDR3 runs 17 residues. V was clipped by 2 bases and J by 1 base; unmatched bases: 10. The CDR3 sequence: CASSQTTGAVINYGYTF. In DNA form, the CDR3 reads TGTGCCAGCAGCCAAACCACAGGGGCAGTAATTAACTATGGCTACACCTTC.

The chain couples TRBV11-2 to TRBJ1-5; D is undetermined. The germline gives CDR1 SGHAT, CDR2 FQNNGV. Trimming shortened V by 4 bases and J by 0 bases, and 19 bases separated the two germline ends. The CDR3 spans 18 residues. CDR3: CASSSHLAQEDSNQPQHF. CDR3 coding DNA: TGTGCCAGCAGCTCTCACTTGGCGCAGGAGGATAGCAATCAGCCCCAGCATTTT.

For the CDR3, the DNA is TGTGCCAGCAGTTTAGGCCAGGGGGTATCCGAGCAGTACTTC. As protein: CASSLGQGVSEQYF. V and J are TRBV12-3 or TRBV12-4 and TRBJ2-7; 7 bases match TRBD1. CDR3 length: 14 residues. With V trimmed by 1 base and J by 6 bases, 6 bases remained unmatched.